This TCR beta chain was identified during a study of immune evolution from preneoplasia to lung adenocarcinoma. Study-wide findings and caveats: Top clone share appeared to fall from AAH through AIS, MIA, adenocarcinoma. Later-stage lesions appeared to have more T cells, more diversity, less clonality.

As to this clone: The antigen remains unidentified.

Only in-frame clones appear in the TCRdb table, and some are missing; sequencing was by immunoSEQ multiplex PCR. The sample carries around 10,000 clones, about 74% recorded once. This CDR3 region has 16 residues. J lost 5 bases, V lost 5 bases, and 11 bases had no gene match. Per germline, CDR1 MNHNY and CDR2 SVGAGI (reference sequence). Histologic diagnosis was independently verified by two lung pathologists. The V gene is TRBV6-6, the J gene TRBJ2-1; TRBD1 matches 8 bases. This receptor was identified in a person aged 55 to 75 with lung adenocarcinoma. Some clones in this sample may be carry-over from other donors' samples. The sample was FFPE normal lung tissue adjacent to the tumor. The CDR3 sequence: CASSRGLTGGNNEQFF. The CDR3 bases are TGTGCCAGCAGTAGGGGGCTTACAGGGGGTAACAATGAGCAGTTCTTC.